This TCR beta chain is from a study of T cell clonotyping in hematopoietic cell transplantation. Study findings and constraints: Cells were unsorted, so CD4 and CD8 contributions were not separated. At the given depth, recipient repertoires were over 95% de novo clonotypes. Broader posttransplant TCR repertoire diversity was predicted by graft donor and pretransplant recipient Inverse Simpson Index values.

As concerns this clone: The antigen is undetermined.

Germline CDR1 reads SGHTA; CDR2 reads FQGNSA. Trimming at V came to 8 bases and at J to 6 bases, leaving 6 bases not matched to a gene. The CDR3 has 13 amino acids. This table comes from immunoSEQ multiplex PCR, and its TCRdb copy is limited to in-frame clones, with some not included. The sample holds more than 5,500 clones, around 85% seen once. This TCR derives from a female patient in her forties or fifties who had an allogeneic stem cell transplant from an unrelated donor, so the T cells may come from the graft donor. Some clones in this sample may be carry-over from other donors' samples. Here the sequenced sample was peripheral blood mononuclear cells, taken 180 days after allogeneic stem cell transplant. The chain couples TRBV7-2 to TRBJ1-5; 8 bases are a match to TRBD1. CDR3 DNA sequence: TGTGCCAGCCAGCAGGGGGCTATTCAGCCCCAGCATTTT. As protein: CASQQGAIQPQHF.